This T cell receptor beta chain emerged from a study of shared clonotypes between healthy human individuals. The wider study: Three plates were used per donor for CD4 naive, three for CD4 memory, two for CD8 naive and one for CD8 memory. Study-wide results and caveats: Sampling covered nothing but blood. Tissue TCR repertoires likely differ from those found in blood.

J lost 7 bases, V lost 4 bases, and 10 bases had no gene match. Germline V gives CDR1 LNHDA, CDR2 SQIVND (reference sequence). CDR3 size: 15 residues. In replicate PCRs of sorted subsets, approximately 210 ng DNA, approximately 32,000 T cell genomes, was used. Clones were sequenced by immunoSEQ multiplex PCR, and TCRdb holds only the in-frame ones, with some missing. The sample shows 980,000 or so clones, 60% to 85% of them seen only once. Caucasian adults living in Nashville, Tennessee, provided all samples. Notes on this clone: What it binds is unknown.

The receptor's source is a man between 18 and 29 years old in good health. Sample: memory CD4+ T cells sorted from blood. The sample's subset: CD45RA-negative fraction. This rearrangement joins TRBV19 to TRBJ2-5, with 9 bases matching TRBD2. DNA for the CDR3: TGTGCCAGTAGTACCGTTACTAGCGGGCGGGGGACCCAGTACTTC. Its translation is CASSTVTSGRGTQYF.